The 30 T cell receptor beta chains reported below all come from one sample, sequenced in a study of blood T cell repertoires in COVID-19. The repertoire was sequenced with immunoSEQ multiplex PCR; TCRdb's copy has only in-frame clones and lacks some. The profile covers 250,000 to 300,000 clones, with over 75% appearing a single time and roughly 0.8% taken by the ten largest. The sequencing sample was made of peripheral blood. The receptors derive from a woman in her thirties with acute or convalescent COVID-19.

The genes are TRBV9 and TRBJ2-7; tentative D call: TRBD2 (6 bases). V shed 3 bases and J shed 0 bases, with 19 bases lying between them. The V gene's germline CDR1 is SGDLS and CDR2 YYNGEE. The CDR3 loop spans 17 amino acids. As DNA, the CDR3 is TGTGCCAGCAGCGCCGGGGGTGGGGTCCCGAGCTCCTACGAGCAGTACTTC. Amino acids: CASSAGGGVPSSYEQYF.

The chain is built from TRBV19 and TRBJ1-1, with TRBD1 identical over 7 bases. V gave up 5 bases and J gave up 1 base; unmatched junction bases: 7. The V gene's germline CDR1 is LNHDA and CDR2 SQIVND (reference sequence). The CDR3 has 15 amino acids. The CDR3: CASSQTTGTNTEAFF. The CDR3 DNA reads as TGTGCCAGTAGTCAAACGACAGGGACGAACACTGAAGCTTTCTTT.

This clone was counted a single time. CDR3 amino acids: CASSFTGGRTDTQYF. The CDR3 DNA sequence: TGTGCCAGCAGCTTCACGGGGGGCCGCACAGATACGCAGTATTTT. This chain joins TRBV5-4 and TRBJ2-3, with TRBD2 as a possible D gene (7 bases). Between the trimmed V and J ends, which lost 2 bases and 1 base, there was a span of 11 bases. Germline assignment: CDR1 SGHNT and CDR2 YYREEE (reference sequence). This CDR3 is 15 amino acids long.

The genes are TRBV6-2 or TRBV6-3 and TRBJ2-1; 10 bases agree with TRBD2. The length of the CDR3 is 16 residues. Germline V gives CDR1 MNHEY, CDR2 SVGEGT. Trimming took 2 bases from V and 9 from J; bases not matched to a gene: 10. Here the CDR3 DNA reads TGTGCCAGCAGTTACAAGGAAAGGCTAGCGGGAGTTGAGCAGTTCTTC. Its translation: CASSYKERLAGVEQFF.

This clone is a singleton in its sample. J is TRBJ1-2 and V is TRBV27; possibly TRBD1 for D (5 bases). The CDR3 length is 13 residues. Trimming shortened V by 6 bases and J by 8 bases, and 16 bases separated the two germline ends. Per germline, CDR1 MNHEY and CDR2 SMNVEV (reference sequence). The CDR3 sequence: CASRLTSGWGYTF. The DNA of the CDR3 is TGTGCCAGCAGATTAACCTCAGGGTGGGGCTACACCTTC.

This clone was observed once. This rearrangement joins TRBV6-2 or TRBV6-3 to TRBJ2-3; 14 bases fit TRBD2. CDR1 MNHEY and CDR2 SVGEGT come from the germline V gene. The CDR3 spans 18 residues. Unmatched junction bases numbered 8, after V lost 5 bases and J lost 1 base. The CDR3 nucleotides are TGTGCCAGCAGTAAGACTAGCGGGAGGGCCATAGGCACAGATACGCAGTATTTT. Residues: CASSKTSGRAIGTDTQYF.

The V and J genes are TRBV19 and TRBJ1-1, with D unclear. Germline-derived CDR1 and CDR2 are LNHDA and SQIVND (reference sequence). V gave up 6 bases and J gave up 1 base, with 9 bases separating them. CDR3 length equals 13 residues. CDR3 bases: TGTGCCAGTAGCCCGACTTGGAACACTGAAGCTTTCTTT. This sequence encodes CASSPTWNTEAFF. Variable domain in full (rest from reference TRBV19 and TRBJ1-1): DGGITQSPKYLFRKEGQNVTLSCEQNLNHDAMYWYRQDPGQGLRLIYYSQIVNDFQKGDIAEGYSVSREKKESFPLTVTSAQKNPTAFYLCASSPTWNTEAFFGQGTRLTVV.

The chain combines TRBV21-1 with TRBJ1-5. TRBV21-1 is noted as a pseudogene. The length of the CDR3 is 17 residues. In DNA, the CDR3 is TGTGCCAGCGGGATGGCTCGGAGGCGTTACAGCAATCAGCCCCAGCATTTT. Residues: CASGMARRRYSNQPQHF.

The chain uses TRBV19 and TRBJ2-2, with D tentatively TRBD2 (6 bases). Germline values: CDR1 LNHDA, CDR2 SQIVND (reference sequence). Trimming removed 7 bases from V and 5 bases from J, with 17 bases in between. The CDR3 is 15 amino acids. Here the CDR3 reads CASIGLPLATGELFF. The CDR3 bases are TGTGCCAGTATTGGACTACCCCTTGCGACCGGGGAGCTGTTTTTT.

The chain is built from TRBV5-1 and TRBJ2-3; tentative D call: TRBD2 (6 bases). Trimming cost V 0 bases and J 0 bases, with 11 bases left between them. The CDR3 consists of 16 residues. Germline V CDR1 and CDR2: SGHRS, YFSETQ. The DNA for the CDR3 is TGCGCCAGCAGCTTGGGAGACGGGGGAAGCACAGATACGCAGTATTTT. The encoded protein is CASSLGDGGSTDTQYF. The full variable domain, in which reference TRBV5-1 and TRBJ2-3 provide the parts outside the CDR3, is KAGVTQTPRYLIKTRGQQVTLSCSPISGHRSVSWYQQTPGQGLQFLFEYFSETQRNKGNFPGRFSGRQFSNSRSEMNVSTLELGDSALYLCASSLGDGGSTDTQYFGPGTRLTVL.

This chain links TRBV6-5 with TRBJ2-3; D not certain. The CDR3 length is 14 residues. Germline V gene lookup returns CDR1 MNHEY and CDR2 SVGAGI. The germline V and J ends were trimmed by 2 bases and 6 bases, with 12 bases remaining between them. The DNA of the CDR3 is TGTGCCAGCAGTTACGAGGAAGAGTCTGATACGCAGTATTTT. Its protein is CASSYEEESDTQYF.

Here the CDR3 DNA reads TGTGCCAGCAGTGACTTAGCCTACGAGCAGTACTTC. Translation gives CASSDLAYEQYF. The V call is TRBV25-1, the J call TRBJ2-7; D is unresolved. The CDR3 runs to 12 residues. The V and J ends lost 3 bases and 2 bases respectively, with 5 bases between them. Germline CDR1 is MGHDK and CDR2 is SYGVNS.

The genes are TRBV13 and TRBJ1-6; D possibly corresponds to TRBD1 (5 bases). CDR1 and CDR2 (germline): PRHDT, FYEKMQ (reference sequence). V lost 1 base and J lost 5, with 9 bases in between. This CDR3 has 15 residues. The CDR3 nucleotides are TGTGCCAGCAGCTTAGATCCAGGGAATAATTCACCCCTCCACTTT. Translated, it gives CASSLDPGNNSPLHF. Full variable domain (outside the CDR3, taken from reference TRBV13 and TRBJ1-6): AAGVIQSPRHLIKEKRETATLKCYPIPRHDTVYWYQQGPGQDPQFLISFYEKMQSDKGSIPDRFSAQQFSDYHSELNMSSLELGDSALYFCASSLDPGNNSPLHFGNGTRLTVT.

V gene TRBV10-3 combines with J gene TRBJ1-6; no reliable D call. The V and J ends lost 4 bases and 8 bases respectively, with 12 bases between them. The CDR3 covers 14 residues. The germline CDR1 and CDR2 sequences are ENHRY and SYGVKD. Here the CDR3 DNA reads TGTGCCATCAGTGTAGAGGGCCGGGATTCACCCCTCCACTTT. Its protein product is CAISVEGRDSPLHF.

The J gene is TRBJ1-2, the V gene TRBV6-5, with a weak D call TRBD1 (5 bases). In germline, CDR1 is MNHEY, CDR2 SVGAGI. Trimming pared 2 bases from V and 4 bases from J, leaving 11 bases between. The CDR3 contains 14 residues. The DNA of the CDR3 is TGTGCCAGCAGTTACAGTGACAGCTTCTATGGCTACACCTTC. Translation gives CASSYSDSFYGYTF.

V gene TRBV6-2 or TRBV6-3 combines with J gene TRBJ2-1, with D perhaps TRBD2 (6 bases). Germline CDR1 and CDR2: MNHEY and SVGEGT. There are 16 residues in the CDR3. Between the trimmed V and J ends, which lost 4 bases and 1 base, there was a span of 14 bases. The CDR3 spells CASSWRPGGSYNEQFF. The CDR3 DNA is TGTGCCAGCAGTTGGCGCCCCGGGGGATCCTACAATGAGCAGTTCTTC.

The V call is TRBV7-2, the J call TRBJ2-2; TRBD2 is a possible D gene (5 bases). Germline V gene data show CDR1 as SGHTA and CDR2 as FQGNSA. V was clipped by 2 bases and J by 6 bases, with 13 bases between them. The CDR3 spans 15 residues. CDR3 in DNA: TGTGCCAGCAGCTTACTGGCTAGCCTAGCCGGGGAGCTGTTTTTT. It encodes CASSLLASLAGELFF. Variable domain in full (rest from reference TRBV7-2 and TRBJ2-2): GAGVSQSPSNKVTEKGKDVELRCDPISGHTALYWYRQSLGQGLEFLIYFQGNSAPDKSGLPSDRFSAERTGGSVSTLTIQRTQQEDSAVYLCASSLLASLAGELFFGEGSRLTVL.

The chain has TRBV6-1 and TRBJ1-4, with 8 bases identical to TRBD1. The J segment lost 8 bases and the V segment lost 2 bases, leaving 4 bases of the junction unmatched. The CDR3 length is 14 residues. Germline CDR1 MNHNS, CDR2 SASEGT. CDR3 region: CASSEQPGGEKLFF. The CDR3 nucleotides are TGTGCCAGCAGTGAACAGCCAGGGGGCGAAAAACTGTTTTTT.

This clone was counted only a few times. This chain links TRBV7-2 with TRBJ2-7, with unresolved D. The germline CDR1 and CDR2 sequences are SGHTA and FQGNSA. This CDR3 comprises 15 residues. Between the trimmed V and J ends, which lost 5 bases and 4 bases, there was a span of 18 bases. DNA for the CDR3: TGTGCCAGCAGCCCCACGTCTGGAGATTGGTACGAGCAGTACTTC. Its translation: CASSPTSGDWYEQYF. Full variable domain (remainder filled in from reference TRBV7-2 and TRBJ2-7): GAGVSQSPSNKVTEKGKDVELRCDPISGHTALYWYRQSLGQGLEFLIYFQGNSAPDKSGLPSDRFSAERTGGSVSTLTIQRTQQEDSAVYLCASSPTSGDWYEQYFGPGTRLTVT.

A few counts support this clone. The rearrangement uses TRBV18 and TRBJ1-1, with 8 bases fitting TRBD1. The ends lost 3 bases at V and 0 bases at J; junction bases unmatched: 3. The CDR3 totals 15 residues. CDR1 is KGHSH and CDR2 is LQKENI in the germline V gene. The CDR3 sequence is CASSPLDRVNTEAFF. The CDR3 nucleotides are TGTGCCAGCTCACCCTTGGACAGGGTGAACACTGAAGCTTTCTTT.

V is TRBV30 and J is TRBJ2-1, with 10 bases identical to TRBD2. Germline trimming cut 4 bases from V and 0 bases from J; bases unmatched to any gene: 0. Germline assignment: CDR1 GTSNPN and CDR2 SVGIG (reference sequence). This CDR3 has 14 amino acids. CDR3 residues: CAWTSGSSYNEQFF. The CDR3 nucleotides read TGTGCCTGGACTAGCGGGAGCTCCTACAATGAGCAGTTCTTC. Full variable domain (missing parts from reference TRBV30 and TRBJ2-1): SQTIHQWPATLVQPVGSPLSLECTVEGTSNPNLYWYRQAAGRGLQLLFYSVGIGQISSEVPQNLSASRPQDRQFILSSKKLLLSDSGFYLCAWTSGSSYNEQFFGPGTRLTVL.

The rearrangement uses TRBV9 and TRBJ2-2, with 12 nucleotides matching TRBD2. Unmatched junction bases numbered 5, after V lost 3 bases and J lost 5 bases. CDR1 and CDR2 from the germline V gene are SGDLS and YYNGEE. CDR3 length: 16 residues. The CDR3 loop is CASSGLAGVGTGELFF. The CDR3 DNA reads TGTGCCAGCAGCGGACTAGCGGGAGTAGGAACCGGGGAGCTGTTTTTT.

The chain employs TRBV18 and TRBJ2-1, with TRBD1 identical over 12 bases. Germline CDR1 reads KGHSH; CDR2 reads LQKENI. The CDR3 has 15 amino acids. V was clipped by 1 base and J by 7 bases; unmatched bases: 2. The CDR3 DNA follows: TGTGCCAGCTCACCACGGGACAGGGGGCAGAATGAGCAGTTCTTC. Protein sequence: CASSPRDRGQNEQFF.

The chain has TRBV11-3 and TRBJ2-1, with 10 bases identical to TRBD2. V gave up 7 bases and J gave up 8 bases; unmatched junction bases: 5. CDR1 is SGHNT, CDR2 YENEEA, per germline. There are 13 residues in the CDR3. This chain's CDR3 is CASTIAGGYEQFF. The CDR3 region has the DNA TGTGCCAGCACCATAGCGGGAGGCTATGAGCAGTTCTTC. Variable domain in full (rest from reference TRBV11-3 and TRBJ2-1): EAGVVQSPRYKIIEKKQPVAFWCNPISGHNTLYWYLQNLGQGPELLIRYENEEAVDDSQLPKDRFSAERLKGVDSTLKIQPAELGDSAVYLCASTIAGGYEQFFGPGTRLTVL.

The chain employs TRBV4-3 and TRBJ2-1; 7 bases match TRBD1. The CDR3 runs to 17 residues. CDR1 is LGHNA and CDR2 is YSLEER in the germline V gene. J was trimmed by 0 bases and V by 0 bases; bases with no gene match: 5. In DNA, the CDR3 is TGCGCCAGCAGCCAAGAGCTAGGGGGCCGCTCCTACAATGAGCAGTTCTTC. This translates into CASSQELGGRSYNEQFF.

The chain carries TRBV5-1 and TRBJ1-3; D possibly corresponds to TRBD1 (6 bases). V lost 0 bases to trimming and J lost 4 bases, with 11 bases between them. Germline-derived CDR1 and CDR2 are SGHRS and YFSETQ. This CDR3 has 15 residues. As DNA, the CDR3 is TGCGCCAGCAGCTTGGCCGGGGGGGCCGGAAACACCATATATTTT. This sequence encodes CASSLAGGAGNTIYF.

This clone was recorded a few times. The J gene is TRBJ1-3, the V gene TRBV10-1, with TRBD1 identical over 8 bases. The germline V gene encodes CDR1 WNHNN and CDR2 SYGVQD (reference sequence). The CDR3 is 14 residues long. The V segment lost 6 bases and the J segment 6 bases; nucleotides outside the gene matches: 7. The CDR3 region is CASRGDRGENTIYF. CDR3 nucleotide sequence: TGCGCCAGCAGAGGAGACAGGGGTGAAAACACCATATATTTT.

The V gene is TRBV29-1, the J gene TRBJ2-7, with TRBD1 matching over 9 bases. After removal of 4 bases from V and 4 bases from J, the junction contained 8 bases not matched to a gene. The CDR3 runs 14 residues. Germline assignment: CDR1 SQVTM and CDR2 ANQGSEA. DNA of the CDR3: TGCAGCGTTGCAGAACAGGGGGCAGGGTACGAGCAGTACTTC. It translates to CSVAEQGAGYEQYF.

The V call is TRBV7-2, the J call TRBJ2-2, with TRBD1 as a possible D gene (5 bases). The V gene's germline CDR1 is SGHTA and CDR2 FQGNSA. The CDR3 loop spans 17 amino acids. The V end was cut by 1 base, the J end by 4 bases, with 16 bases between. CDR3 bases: TGTGCCAGCAGCTTAGACCCCCAGGGAATGGTCACCGGGGAGCTGTTTTTT. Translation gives CASSLDPQGMVTGELFF.

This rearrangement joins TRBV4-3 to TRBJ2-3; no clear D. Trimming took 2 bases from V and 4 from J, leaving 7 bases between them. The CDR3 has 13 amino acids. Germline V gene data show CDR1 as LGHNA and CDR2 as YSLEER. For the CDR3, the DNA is TGCGCCAGCAGCCAACTTGGGCCAGATACGCAGTATTTT. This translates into CASSQLGPDTQYF.